Below, 5 T cell receptor beta chains from the same sample are listed, as sequenced in a study of blood T cell repertoires in COVID-19 (dated by TCRdb to 2018 to 2021). Library preparation was by the immunoSEQ multiplex PCR assay. In TCRdb, the immuneACCESS table is reduced to in-frame sequences with V and J assigned. These tables do not hold every clone; where another copy was compared, an unresolved V gene accounts for under half, and the others remain unexplained. Within this sample are some 160,000 clones, with more than 75% of them counted one time only. Around 4% of the sample is held by the ten biggest clonotypes. Sequencing was done on a sample of peripheral blood. Source of these receptors: a man between 60 and 75 years old with acute or convalescent COVID-19.

The chain combines TRBV3-1 (or the pseudogene TRBV3-2) with TRBJ1-4, with 8 bases matching TRBD1. Germline loops: CDR1 LGHDT, CDR2 YNNKEL (reference sequence). Unmatched junction bases numbered 7, after V lost 4 bases and J lost 12 bases. This CDR3 is 13 amino acids long. DNA for the CDR3: TGTGCCAGCAGCCCCAGGACAGGGCGCGAACTGTTTTTT. Translated: CASSPRTGRELFF.

This clone was observed at least ten times. The chain recombines TRBV10-3 with TRBJ2-5; TRBD2 matches 10 bases. The CDR3 consists of 16 residues. Germline CDR1 and CDR2: ENHRY and SYGVKD. After removal of 0 bases from V and 2 bases from J, the junction contained 3 bases not matched to a gene. This CDR3 is CAISESLAGIQETQYF. In DNA, the CDR3 is TGTGCCATCAGTGAGTCACTAGCGGGGATACAAGAGACCCAGTACTTC.

This sequence joins TRBV11-2 and TRBJ2-1; 9 nucleotides match TRBD2. Germline lookup yields CDR1 SGHAT and CDR2 FQNNGV. This CDR3 comprises 15 residues. V was clipped by 1 base and J by 8 bases; unmatched bases: 6. For the CDR3, the DNA is TGTGCCAGCAGCTTAGCTAGCGGGAAGAGGTATGAGCAGTTCTTC. Translation: CASSLASGKRYEQFF.

This chain joins TRBV5-1 and TRBJ2-3; 10 bases match TRBD2. Germline V CDR1 and CDR2: SGHRS, YFSETQ. The junction had 8 bases not matched to a gene; V was cut back by 0 bases and J by 4 bases. There are 17 residues in the CDR3. CDR3 coding DNA: TGCGCCAGCAGCTTGGGGGCTAGCGGGAGTGGCGCAGATACGCAGTATTTT. Encoded protein: CASSLGASGSGADTQYF.

The chain employs TRBV10-3 and TRBJ2-1; 9 bases align to TRBD2. This CDR3 is built from 19 residues. The V segment lost 4 bases and the J segment 7 bases; nucleotides outside the gene matches: 20. Germline loops: CDR1 ENHRY, CDR2 SYGVKD. The CDR3 sequence: CAISASRGLAGRGQNEQFF. CDR3 coding DNA: TGTGCCATCAGTGCCAGTCGGGGGCTAGCGGGAAGAGGGCAAAATGAGCAGTTCTTC.